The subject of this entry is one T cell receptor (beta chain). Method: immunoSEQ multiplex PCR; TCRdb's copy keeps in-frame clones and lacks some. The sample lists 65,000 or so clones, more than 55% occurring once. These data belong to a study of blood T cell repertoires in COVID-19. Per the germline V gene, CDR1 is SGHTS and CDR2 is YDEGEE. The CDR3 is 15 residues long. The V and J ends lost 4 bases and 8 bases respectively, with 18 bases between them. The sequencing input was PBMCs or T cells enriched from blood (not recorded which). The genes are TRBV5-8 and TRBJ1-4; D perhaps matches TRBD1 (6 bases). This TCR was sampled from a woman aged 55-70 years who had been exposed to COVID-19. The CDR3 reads CASSRKGTRLEKLFF. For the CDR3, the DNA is TGTGCCAGCAGCCGGAAGGGGACAAGGCTCGAAAAACTGTTTTTT.